A single TCR beta chain is shown here with its context. Its antigen is not known. Just one base apart from a much larger clone, this may be a read error. The data stem from a study of CD8 T cells in ankylosing spondylitis. Study-level results: One TCR beta motif, made up of roughly 8 highly homologous variants, appeared characteristic of ankylosing spondylitis blood. As reported, disease-linked clones showed significant enrichment in matched ankylosing spondylitis synovial fluid. Relatively scarce in peripheral blood, disease-linked clones were CD8+.

Library preparation for TCR beta used quantitative 5'-RACE with molecular barcodes. One entry per CDR3 protein, called by TCRdb with MiXCR from the 5' RACE reads. This table holds 210,000 or so distinct CDR3 sequences, about 26% found once. The V gene's germline CDR1 is SGHRS and CDR2 YFSETQ. The CDR3 spans 15 residues. Sequenced input: blood, either unsorted or a sorted T cell fraction (not recorded which). The chain carries TRBV5-1 and TRBJ2-3; D possibly corresponds to TRBD1 (6 bases). This TCR was recovered from a male donor with ankylosing spondylitis or in good health (not recorded which). The CDR3 here is CSSSKNPGHPDTQYF. CDR3 nucleotide sequence: TGCTCCAGCAGCAAGAATCCGGGACACCCAGATACGCAGTATTTT.